The rows below give T cell receptor beta chains drawn from one sample of a study of shared clonotypes between healthy human individuals. This table comes from immunoSEQ multiplex PCR, and its TCRdb copy is limited to in-frame clones, with some not included. The data hold some 2,500,000 clones, with roughly 93% observed a single time. The specimen sequenced was naive CD4+ T cells from PBMCs. The source of these receptors is a man aged 18 to 30 in good health. Some clones in this sample may be carry-over from other donors' samples. CDR3s include the opening cysteine and the closing phenylalanine or tryptophan. A D gene is named only where the DNA matches it firmly. Where a row states a size, it is once, few, many or the class of an expanded clone; other rows omit it.

V gene	clone size	CDR3 length	J gene	D gene	CDR3 DNA	CDR3 protein
TRBV7-2	NA	15	TRBJ2-6	NA	TGTGCCAGCAGCTACGGGCCCCCGGGGGCCAACGTCCTGACTTTC	CASSYGPPGANVLTF
TRBV5-1	NA	19	TRBJ1-2	NA	TGCGCCAGCAGCTTCGATTCGGCCGCCGTTGGACAGCTCCTCTATGGCTACACCTTC	CASSFDSAAVGQLLYGYTF
TRBV30	once	13	TRBJ1-2	NA	TGTGCCTGGAGTAGAAGGGTATTAGGTGGCTACACCTTC	CAWSRRVLGGYTF
TRBV28	NA	15	TRBJ2-7	TRBD2	TGTGCCAGCAGTTTTACTAGCGGGAGTGAATACGAGCAGTACTTC	CASSFTSGSEYEQYF
TRBV18	NA	16	TRBJ1-4	TRBD1	TGTGCCAGCTCATCCGGACAGGGCGGTCGGTCTGAAAAACTGTTTTTT	CASSSGQGGRSEKLFF
TRBV5-6	NA	14	TRBJ1-3	NA	TGTGCCAGCAGCTTTGTGGCAGCCGGAAACACCATATATTTT	CASSFVAAGNTIYF
TRBV6-5	NA	16	TRBJ2-4	NA	TGTGCCAGCAGTTACATGGCAGGGTTAATGGAAAACATTCAGTACTTC	CASSYMAGLMENIQYF
TRBV7-2	once	15	TRBJ2-3	NA	TGTGCCAGCAGCTTAGGTCAAACTAGCACAGATACGCAGTATTTT	CASSLGQTSTDTQYF
TRBV30	NA	13	TRBJ2-1	TRBD2	TGTGCCTGGAGCGCTAGCGGGCCTGATGAGCAGTTCTTC	CAWSASGPDEQFF
TRBV5-1	NA	16	TRBJ2-7	NA	TGCGCCAGCAGCTTAGGGTATCGGGCAGCCGCCTACGAGCAGTACTTC	CASSLGYRAAAYEQYF
TRBV21-1	once	15	TRBJ2-3	NA	TGTGCCAGCAGCTCCTGGGACAGGGACCCTGATACGCAGTATTTT	CASSSWDRDPDTQYF
TRBV5-4	NA	15	TRBJ2-2	NA	TGCGCCAGCAGCCAAGGGGTACCGAACACCGGGGAGCTGTTTTTT	CASSQGVPNTGELFF
TRBV5-1	few	15	TRBJ2-1	TRBD2	TGCGCCAGCAGCTGGGGACTAGCGGATTACAATGAGCAGTTCTTC	CASSWGLADYNEQFF
TRBV7-2	NA	17	TRBJ1-3	NA	TGTGCCAGCAGCCCCTTACCGTACAGCAGCTCTGGAAACACCATATATTTT	CASSPLPYSSSGNTIYF
TRBV6-1	NA	14	TRBJ1-3	NA	TGTGCCAGCAGCCCGGGGAGCCTTGGAAACACCATATATTTT	CASSPGSLGNTIYF
TRBV19	NA	17	TRBJ2-3	NA	TGTGCCAGTAGTATATGGAGGGAATATCCTCGGTCAGATACGCAGTATTTT	CASSIWREYPRSDTQYF
TRBV5-1	NA	14	TRBJ2-7	TRBD1	TGCGCCAGCAGAGCCGGACAGGGGAGGTACGAGCAGTACTTC	CASRAGQGRYEQYF
TRBV5-1	NA	13	TRBJ2-5	TRBD1	TGCGCCAGCACCAGGGGGCCCCAAGAGACCCAGTACTTC	CASTRGPQETQYF
TRBV27	once	16	TRBJ2-2	TRBD2	TGTGCCAGCAGTTTTGTGGGACTAGCGGAAACCGGGGAGCTGTTTTTT	CASSFVGLAETGELFF
TRBV5-1	NA	15	TRBJ2-4	TRBD1	TGCGCCAGCAGCTTAAGCGGCACAGGGGAAAACATTCAGTACTTC	CASSLSGTGENIQYF
TRBV7-6	once	15	TRBJ2-3	TRBD2	TGTGCCAGCAGCACCGCAGGGACTAGCATAGATACGCAGTATTTT	CASSTAGTSIDTQYF
TRBV5-5	once	14	TRBJ2-7	NA	TGTGCCAGCAGCTTAGAACTGACCAATACGAAGCAGTACTTC	CASSLELTNTKQYF
TRBV5-1	NA	15	TRBJ2-2	NA	TGCGCCAGCAGCTTGGGGGACCTACCCACCGGGGAGCTGTTTTTT	CASSLGDLPTGELFF
TRBV9	NA	14	TRBJ2-3	NA	TGTGCCAGCAGCGTTTCTGCCTTTACAGATACGCAGTATTTT	CASSVSAFTDTQYF
TRBV6-6	few	15	TRBJ2-7	NA	TGTGCCAGCAGTTACTCAGGGTCGAGGAGCAACGAGCAGTACTTC	CASSYSGSRSNEQYF
TRBV19	NA	12	TRBJ1-4	TRBD1	TGTGCCAGTAGTTGGACAGGGGAAAAACTGTTTTTT	CASSWTGEKLFF
TRBV5-1	NA	14	TRBJ2-5	NA	TGCGCCAGCAGCTTGGATGGCCGAGCGGAGACCCAGTACTTC	CASSLDGRAETQYF
TRBV23-1	NA	14	TRBJ1-1	NA	TGCGCCAGCAGCCCCCGGGTAGGGAAGACTGAAGCTTTCTTT	CASSPRVGKTEAFF
TRBV28	NA	15	TRBJ2-7	TRBD2	TGTGCCAGCAGTTTAGGGCTAGCGGGTAGTATTGTGCAGTACTTC	CASSLGLAGSIVQYF
TRBV7-2	NA	14	TRBJ1-5	NA	TGTGCCAGCAGCCCGGCAGGGGCCAATCAGCCCCAGCATTTT	CASSPAGANQPQHF
TRBV14	NA	11	TRBJ2-7	NA	TGTGCCAGCAGTAAAGGCGGGGAGCAGTACTTC	CASSKGGEQYF
TRBV7-2	NA	12	TRBJ2-5	NA	TGTGCCAGCAGTCCTACGAAAGAGACCCAGTACTTC	CASSPTKETQYF
TRBV9	few	16	TRBJ2-7	NA	TGTGCCAGCAGCGTAGGACCCCCGCCGCTACATTACGAGCAGTACTTC	CASSVGPPPLHYEQYF
TRBV27	NA	14	TRBJ2-5	TRBD2	TGTGCCAGCAGTTCTTTAGCGGGAGATGAGACCCAGTACTTC	CASSSLAGDETQYF
TRBV25-1	NA	13	TRBJ2-3	NA	TGTGCCAGCTTGTACAGCTACACAGATACGCAGTATTTT	CASLYSYTDTQYF
TRBV30	NA	14	TRBJ1-1	NA	TGTGCCTGGAGTCCGGGGGCAGGGCGAGTTGAAGCTTTCTTT	CAWSPGAGRVEAFF